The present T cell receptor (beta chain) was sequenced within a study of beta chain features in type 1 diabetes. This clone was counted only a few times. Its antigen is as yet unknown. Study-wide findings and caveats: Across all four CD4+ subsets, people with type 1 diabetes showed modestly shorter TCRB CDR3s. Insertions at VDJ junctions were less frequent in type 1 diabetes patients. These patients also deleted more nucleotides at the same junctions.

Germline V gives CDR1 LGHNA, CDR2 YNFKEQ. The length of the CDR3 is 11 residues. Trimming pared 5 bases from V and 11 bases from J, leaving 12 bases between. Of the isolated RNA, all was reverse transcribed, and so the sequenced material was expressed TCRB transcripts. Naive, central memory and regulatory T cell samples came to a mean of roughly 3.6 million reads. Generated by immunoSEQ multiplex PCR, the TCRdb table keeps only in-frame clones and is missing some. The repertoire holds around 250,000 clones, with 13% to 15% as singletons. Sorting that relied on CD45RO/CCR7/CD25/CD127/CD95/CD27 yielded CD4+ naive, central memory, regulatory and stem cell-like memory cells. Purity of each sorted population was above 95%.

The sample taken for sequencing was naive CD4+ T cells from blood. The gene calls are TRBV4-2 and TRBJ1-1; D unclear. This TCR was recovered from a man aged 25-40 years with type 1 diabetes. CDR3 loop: CASSARTQAFF. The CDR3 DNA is TGTGCCAGCAGCGCGAGGACTCAGGCTTTCTTT.